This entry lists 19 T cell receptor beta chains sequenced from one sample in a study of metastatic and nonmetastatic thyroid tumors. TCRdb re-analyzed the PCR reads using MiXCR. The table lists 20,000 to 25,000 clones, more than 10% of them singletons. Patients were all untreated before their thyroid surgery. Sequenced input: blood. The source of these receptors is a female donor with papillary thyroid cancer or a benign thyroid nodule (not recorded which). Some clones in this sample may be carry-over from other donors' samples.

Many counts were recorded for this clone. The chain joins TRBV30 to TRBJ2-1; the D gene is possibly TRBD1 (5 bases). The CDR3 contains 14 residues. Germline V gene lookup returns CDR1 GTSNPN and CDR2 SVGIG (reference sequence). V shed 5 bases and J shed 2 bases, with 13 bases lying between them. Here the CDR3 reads CAWLIRDPYNEQFF. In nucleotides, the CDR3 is TGTGCCTGGTTGATCAGGGATCCCTACAATGAGCAGTTCTTC.

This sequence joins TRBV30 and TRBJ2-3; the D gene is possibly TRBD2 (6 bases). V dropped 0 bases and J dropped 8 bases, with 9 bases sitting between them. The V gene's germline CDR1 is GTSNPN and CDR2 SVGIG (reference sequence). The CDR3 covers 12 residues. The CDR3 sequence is CAWSVMGGTQYF. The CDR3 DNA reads TGTGCCTGGAGTGTCATGGGGGGTACGCAGTATTTT.

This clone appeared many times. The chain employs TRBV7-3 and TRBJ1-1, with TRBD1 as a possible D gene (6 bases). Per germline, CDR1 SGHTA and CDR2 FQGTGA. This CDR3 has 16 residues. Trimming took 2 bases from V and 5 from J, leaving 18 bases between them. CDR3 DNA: TGTGCCAGCAGCTTAGAGTTGGGGGGGCGATGGACTGAAGCTTTCTTT. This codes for CASSLELGGRWTEAFF.

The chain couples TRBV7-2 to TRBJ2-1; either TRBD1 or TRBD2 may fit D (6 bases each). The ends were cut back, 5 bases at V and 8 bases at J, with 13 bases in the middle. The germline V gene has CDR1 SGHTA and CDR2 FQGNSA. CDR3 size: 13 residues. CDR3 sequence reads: CASSQGRDDEQFF. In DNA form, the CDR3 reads TGTGCCAGCAGCCAGGGGCGGGACGATGAGCAGTTCTTC.

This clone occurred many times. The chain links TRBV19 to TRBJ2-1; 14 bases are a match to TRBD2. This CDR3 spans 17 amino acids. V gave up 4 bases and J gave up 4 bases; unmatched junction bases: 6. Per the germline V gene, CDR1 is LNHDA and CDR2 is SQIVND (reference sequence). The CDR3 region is CASSRGTSGSFYNEQFF. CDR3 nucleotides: TGTGCCAGTAGTAGGGGGACTAGCGGGAGTTTTTACAATGAGCAGTTCTTC.

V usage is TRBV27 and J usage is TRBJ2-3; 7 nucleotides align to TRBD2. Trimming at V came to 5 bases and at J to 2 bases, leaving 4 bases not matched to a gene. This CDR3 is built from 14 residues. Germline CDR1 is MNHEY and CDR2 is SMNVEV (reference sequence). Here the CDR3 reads CASSRGDYTDTQYF. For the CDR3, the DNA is TGTGCCAGCAGTCGGGGGGACTACACAGATACGCAGTATTTT.

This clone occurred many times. The CDR3 DNA is TGTGCCTGGAGTGTACAGTGGGACATCTTCCAAGAGACCCAGTACTTC. Encoded protein: CAWSVQWDIFQETQYF. The chain uses TRBV30 and TRBJ2-5, with a weak D call TRBD1 (6 bases). This CDR3 has 16 residues. CDR1 and CDR2 from the germline V gene are GTSNPN and SVGIG (reference sequence). Between the trimmed V and J ends, which lost 0 bases and 1 base, there was a span of 15 bases.

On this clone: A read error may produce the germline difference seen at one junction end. Written as DNA, the CDR3 is TGTGCCAGCTCCAAAGGTGGCCTGTACACTGTAGCTTTCTTT. This codes for CASSKGGLYTVAFF. J is TRBJ1-1 and V is TRBV28, with D unclear. This CDR3 has 14 amino acids. Germline assignment: CDR1 MDHEN and CDR2 SYDVKM.

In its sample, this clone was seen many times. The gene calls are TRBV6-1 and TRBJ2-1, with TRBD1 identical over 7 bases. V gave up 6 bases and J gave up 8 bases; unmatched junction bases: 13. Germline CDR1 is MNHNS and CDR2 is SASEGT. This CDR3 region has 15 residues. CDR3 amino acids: CASSDREGLFDEQFF. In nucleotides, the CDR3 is TGTGCCAGCAGCGACAGGGAAGGATTGTTCGATGAGCAGTTCTTC.

The CDR3 loop reads CATSRDRSGGGTEAFF. The DNA for the CDR3 is TGTGCCACCAGCAGAGATCGATCAGGGGGGGGCACTGAAGCTTTCTTT. This chain links TRBV15 with TRBJ1-1, with 7 bases identical to TRBD1. This CDR3 is built from 16 residues. The V segment lost 0 bases and the J segment 4 bases; nucleotides outside the gene matches: 8. CDR1 is LNHNV and CDR2 is YYDKDF in the germline V gene (reference sequence).

The CDR3 sequence: CSAEGGSRADTQYF. In DNA, the CDR3 is TGCAGCGCTGAGGGCGGATCTAGAGCAGATACGCAGTATTTT. The V and J genes are TRBV29-1 and TRBJ2-3, with D perhaps TRBD2 (5 bases). This CDR3 has 14 residues. Germline loops: CDR1 SQVTM, CDR2 ANQGSEA. Trimming took off 7 bases at V and 4 bases at J, with 18 bases between the two ends.

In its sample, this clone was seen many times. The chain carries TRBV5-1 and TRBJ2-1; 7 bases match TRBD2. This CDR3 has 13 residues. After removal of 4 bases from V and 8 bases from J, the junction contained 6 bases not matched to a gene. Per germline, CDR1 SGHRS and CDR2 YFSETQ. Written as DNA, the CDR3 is TGCGCCAGCAGCGGCGGGAGTGTCCATGAGCAGTTCTTC. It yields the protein CASSGGSVHEQFF.

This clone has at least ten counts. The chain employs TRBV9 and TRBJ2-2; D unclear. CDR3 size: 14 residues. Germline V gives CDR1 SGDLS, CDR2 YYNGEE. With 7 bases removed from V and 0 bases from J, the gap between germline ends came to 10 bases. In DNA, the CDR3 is TGTGCCAGCCACCCGGGCGCGAACACCGGGGAGCTGTTTTTT. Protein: CASHPGANTGELFF.

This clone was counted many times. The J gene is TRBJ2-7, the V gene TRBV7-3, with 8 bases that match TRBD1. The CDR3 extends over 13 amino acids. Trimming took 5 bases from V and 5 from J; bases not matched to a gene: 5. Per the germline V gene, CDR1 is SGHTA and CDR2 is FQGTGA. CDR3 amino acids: CASSTGQGHEQYF. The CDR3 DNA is TGTGCCAGCAGCACCGGACAGGGCCACGAGCAGTACTTC. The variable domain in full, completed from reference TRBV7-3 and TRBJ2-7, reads GAGVSQTPSNKVTEKGKYVELRCDPISGHTALYWYRQSLGQGPEFLIYFQGTGAADDSGLPNDRFFAVRPEGSVSTLKIQRTERGDSAVYLCASSTGQGHEQYFGPGTRLTVT.

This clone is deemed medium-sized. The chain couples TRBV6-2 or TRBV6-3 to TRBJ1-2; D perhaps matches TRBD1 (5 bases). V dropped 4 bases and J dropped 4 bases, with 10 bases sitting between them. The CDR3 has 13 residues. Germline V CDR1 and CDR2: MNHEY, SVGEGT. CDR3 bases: TGTGCCAGCAGTTTACCGACAGTCTATGGCTACACCTTC. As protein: CASSLPTVYGYTF.

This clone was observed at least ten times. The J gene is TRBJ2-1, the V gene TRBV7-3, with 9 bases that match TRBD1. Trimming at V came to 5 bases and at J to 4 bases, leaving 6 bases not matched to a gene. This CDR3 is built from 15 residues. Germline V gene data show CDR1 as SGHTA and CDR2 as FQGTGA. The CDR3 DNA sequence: TGTGCCAGCAGCCCGTCGGGACAGGGTTACAATGAGCAGTTCTTC. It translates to CASSPSGQGYNEQFF.

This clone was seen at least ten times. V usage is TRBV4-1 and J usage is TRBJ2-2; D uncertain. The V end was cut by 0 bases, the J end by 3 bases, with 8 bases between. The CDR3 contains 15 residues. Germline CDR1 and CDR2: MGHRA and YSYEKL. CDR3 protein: CASSQEGWDTGELFF. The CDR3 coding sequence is TGCGCCAGCAGCCAAGAAGGGTGGGACACCGGGGAGCTGTTTTTT.

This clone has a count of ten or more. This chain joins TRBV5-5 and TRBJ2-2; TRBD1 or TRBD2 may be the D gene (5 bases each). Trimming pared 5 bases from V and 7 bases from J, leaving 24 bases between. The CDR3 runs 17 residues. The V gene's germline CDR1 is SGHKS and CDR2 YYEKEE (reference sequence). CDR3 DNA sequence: TGTGCCAGCAGTTCCCCCGGGGTGACAGCTCGGGGCGGGGAGCTGTTTTTT. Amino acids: CASSSPGVTARGGELFF.

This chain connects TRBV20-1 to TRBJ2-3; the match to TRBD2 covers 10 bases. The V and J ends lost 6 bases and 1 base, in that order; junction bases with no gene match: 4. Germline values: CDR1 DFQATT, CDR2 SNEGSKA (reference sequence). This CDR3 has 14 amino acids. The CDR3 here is CSASGLAGTDTQYF. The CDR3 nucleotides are TGCAGTGCCTCAGGACTAGCGGGCACAGATACGCAGTATTTT.